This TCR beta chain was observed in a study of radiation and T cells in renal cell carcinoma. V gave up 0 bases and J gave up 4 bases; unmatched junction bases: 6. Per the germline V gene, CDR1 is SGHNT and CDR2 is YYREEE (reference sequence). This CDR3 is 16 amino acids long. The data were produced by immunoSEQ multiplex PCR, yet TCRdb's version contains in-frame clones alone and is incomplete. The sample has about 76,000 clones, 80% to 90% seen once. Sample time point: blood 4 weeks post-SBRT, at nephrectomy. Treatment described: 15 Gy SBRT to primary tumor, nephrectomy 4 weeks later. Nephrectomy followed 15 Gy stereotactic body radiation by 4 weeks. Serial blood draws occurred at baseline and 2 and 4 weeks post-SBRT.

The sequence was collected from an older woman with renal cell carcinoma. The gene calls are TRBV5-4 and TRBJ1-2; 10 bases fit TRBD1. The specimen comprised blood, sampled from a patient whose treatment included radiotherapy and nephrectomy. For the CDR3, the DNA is TGTGCCAGCAGCTTGGGGACAGGGGGGGCTGTCTATGGCTACACCTTC. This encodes CASSLGTGGAVYGYTF.